The 26 T cell receptor beta chains presented below share a single source sample, sequenced in a study of blood T cell repertoires in COVID-19. Profiling relied on immunoSEQ multiplex PCR, and the TCRdb table lists in-frame clones only, not all of them. Among about 140,000 clones listed, roughly 88% were seen once. Sequencing input: peripheral blood. The source of these receptors is a man in his 70s with acute or convalescent COVID-19.

This chain uses TRBV6-5 with TRBJ2-5, with 9 bases that match TRBD2. V was clipped by 4 bases and J by 5 bases; unmatched bases: 8. This CDR3 comprises 15 residues. Germline V gives CDR1 MNHEY, CDR2 SVGAGI. The CDR3: CASSSEVAGEETQYF. CDR3 sequence (DNA): TGTGCCAGCAGTTCCGAGGTAGCGGGGGAGGAGACCCAGTACTTC.

As DNA, the CDR3 is TGTGCCAGCTCCCTAGGGACAGGGGGCGGAAACACCATATATTTT. Residues: CASSLGTGGGNTIYF. V gene TRBV18 combines with J gene TRBJ1-3, with 12 bases matching TRBD1. The germline V gene encodes CDR1 KGHSH and CDR2 LQKENI. The CDR3 covers 15 residues. V was pared by 6 bases and J by 4 bases, with 4 bases of the junction left unmatched.

This clone showed up just once. This sequence joins TRBV5-1 and TRBJ2-7; D remains ambiguous. V lost 0 bases and J 7 bases, leaving 11 bases between the germline ends. Germline CDR1 reads SGHRS; CDR2 reads YFSETQ. The CDR3 sequence is 13 residues long. DNA for the CDR3: TGCGCCAGCAGCTTGGGGGCTGATCAGGAGCAGTACTTC. It codes for CASSLGADQEQYF.

The gene calls are TRBV11-2 and TRBJ2-7; 9 positions match TRBD1. In germline, CDR1 is SGHAT, CDR2 FQNNGV. Unmatched junction bases numbered 12, after V lost 5 bases and J lost 1 base. This CDR3 is 17 amino acids long. The CDR3 sequence is CASSLYGGQGISYEQYF. DNA of the CDR3: TGTGCCAGCAGCCTGTACGGTGGACAGGGGATTTCCTACGAGCAGTACTTC.

The gene calls are TRBV7-2 and TRBJ2-1; 9 positions match TRBD2. The germline V gene has CDR1 SGHTA and CDR2 FQGNSA. With V trimmed by 0 bases and J by 4 bases, 4 bases remained unmatched. CDR3 length: 16 residues. CDR3 amino acids: CASSLADLAGYNEQFF. CDR3 bases: TGTGCCAGCAGCTTAGCCGATCTAGCGGGGTACAATGAGCAGTTCTTC. The variable domain in full, with the rest retrieved from reference TRBV7-2 and TRBJ2-1, is GAGVSQSPSNKVTEKGKDVELRCDPISGHTALYWYRQSLGQGLEFLIYFQGNSAPDKSGLPSDRFSAERTGGSVSTLTIQRTQQEDSAVYLCASSLADLAGYNEQFFGPGTRLTVL.

J is TRBJ1-1 and V is TRBV12-3 or TRBV12-4; possible D gene TRBD1, 5 bases. The V and J ends lost 8 bases and 4 bases respectively, with 14 bases between them. This CDR3 is built from 13 residues. This chain's CDR3 is CASRYQRGTEAFF. The CDR3 region has the DNA TGTGCCAGCCGATATCAAAGGGGCACTGAAGCTTTCTTT.

This clone was seen a single time. The V gene is TRBV11-2, the J gene TRBJ2-7; D is undetermined. Germline V gene lookup returns CDR1 SGHAT and CDR2 FQNNGV. V was shortened by 0 bases and J by 7 bases, with 7 bases between the two germline ends. The CDR3 loop spans 12 amino acids. The CDR3 sequence is CASSLDRREQYF. As DNA, the CDR3 is TGTGCCAGCAGCTTAGACCGGCGGGAGCAGTACTTC.

The V and J genes are TRBV28 and TRBJ2-7, with 8 positions matching TRBD1. Per the germline V gene, CDR1 is MDHEN and CDR2 is SYDVKM. The ends lost 8 bases at V and 6 bases at J; junction bases unmatched: 15. The CDR3 runs to 15 residues. The CDR3 loop reads CASQGKDRVSSEQYF. The CDR3, as DNA: TGTGCCAGCCAGGGAAAGGACAGGGTATCGTCCGAGCAGTACTTC. Together with reference TRBV28 and TRBJ2-7, the CDR3 gives the full variable domain: DVKVTQSSRYLVKRTGEKVFLECVQDMDHENMFWYRQDPGLGLRLIYFSYDVKMKEKGDIPEGYSVSREKKERFSLILESASTNQTSMYLCASQGKDRVSSEQYFGPGTRLTVT.

The chain joins TRBV12-3 or TRBV12-4 to TRBJ2-7; possible D gene TRBD1, 5 bases. The V and J ends lost 6 bases and 4 bases respectively, with 10 bases between them. The CDR3 has 12 amino acids. The CDR3 spells CASSWYRYEQYF. The CDR3 region has the DNA TGTGCCAGCAGCTGGTACAGGTACGAGCAGTACTTC.

The chain uses TRBV28 and TRBJ1-1; TRBD1 aligns across 7 bases. This CDR3 is 14 amino acids long. With V trimmed by 6 bases and J by 1 base, 5 bases remained unmatched. Germline-derived CDR1 and CDR2 are MDHEN and SYDVKM. CDR3 region: CASSRGQPNTEAFF. The CDR3 coding sequence is TGTGCCAGCAGCCGGGGACAGCCGAACACTGAAGCTTTCTTT.

This clone was detected a few times. The chain recombines TRBV5-1 with TRBJ1-3, with D unclear. CDR1 SGHRS and CDR2 YFSETQ come from the germline V gene. The CDR3 is made up of 15 amino acids. V was trimmed by 2 bases and J by 6 bases, leaving 15 bases between them. The CDR3 nucleotides are TGCGCCAGCAGCTTCCACCCACACGGGGAAAACACCATATATTTT. Its protein is CASSFHPHGENTIYF.

DNA of the CDR3: TGTGCCAGCAGTTTGAACAGGCTTAATGAAAAACTGTTTTTT. Its translation is CASSLNRLNEKLFF. The chain couples TRBV28 to TRBJ1-4; possible D gene TRBD1, 5 bases. Germline CDR1 is MDHEN and CDR2 is SYDVKM. CDR3 length: 14 residues. The V end lost 3 bases, the J end lost 4 bases, and 9 bases lay between the germline ends.

The chain joins TRBV19 to TRBJ1-4; TRBD1 agrees at 7 bases. The V and J ends lost 6 bases and 5 bases, in that order; junction bases with no gene match: 12. Germline values: CDR1 LNHDA, CDR2 SQIVND (reference sequence). This CDR3 is 16 amino acids long. CDR3 bases: TGTGCCAGTAGAAACATTAGGGGACAGCGCAATGAAAAACTGTTTTTT. Translated, it gives CASRNIRGQRNEKLFF.

This clone was detected a few times. This chain links TRBV5-1 with TRBJ2-3, with 11 nucleotides matching TRBD2. CDR3 length: 16 residues. CDR1 and CDR2 (germline): SGHRS, YFSETQ. Trimming removed 7 bases from V and 1 base from J; junction bases left unmatched: 8. CDR3 region: CASSSSGLAGTDTQYF. In DNA form, the CDR3 reads TGCGCCAGCTCGTCCTCGGGACTAGCGGGCACAGATACGCAGTATTTT.

This clone was counted between two and nine times. CDR3 residues: CASSGTSGSYEQYF. The CDR3 DNA is TGTGCCAGCAGCGGGACTAGCGGGTCCTACGAGCAGTACTTC. V gene TRBV7-2 combines with J gene TRBJ2-7; 12 positions match TRBD2. This CDR3 contains 14 residues. The germline gives CDR1 SGHTA, CDR2 FQGNSA. V lost 5 bases to trimming and J lost 1 base; unmatched junction nucleotides: 0.

The rearrangement joins TRBV7-9 to TRBJ1-4, with no clear D. CDR1 and CDR2 from the germline V gene are SEHNR and FQNEAQ (reference sequence). V dropped 3 bases and J dropped 4 bases, with 6 bases sitting between them. This CDR3 contains 13 residues. The chain's CDR3 is CASSLRSNEKLFF. In DNA form, the CDR3 reads TGTGCCAGCAGCTTGAGGAGTAATGAAAAACTGTTTTTT.

The sample holds one count of this clone. The chain is built from TRBV6-4 and TRBJ1-2; TRBD1 aligns across 8 bases. The CDR3 length is 10 residues. Germline assignment: CDR1 MRHNA and CDR2 SNTAGT. This CDR3 is CQDRDNGYTF. CDR3 DNA sequence: TGTCAGGACAGGGATAACGGCTACACCTTC.

The V call is TRBV3-1 (or the pseudogene TRBV3-2), the J call TRBJ2-7, with 7 positions matching TRBD1. J gave up 2 bases and V 1 base, and 5 bases lay outside the gene matches. The germline gives CDR1 LGHDT, CDR2 YNNKEL (reference sequence). The CDR3 has 15 residues. The CDR3 reads CASSQVGQGAYEQYF. The CDR3 coding sequence is TGTGCCAGCAGCCAAGTAGGTCAGGGGGCCTACGAGCAGTACTTC.

The V call is TRBV5-1, the J call TRBJ1-1; TRBD1 might be the D (5 bases). The CDR3 contains 13 residues. From germline, CDR1 is SGHRS and CDR2 YFSETQ. V was trimmed by 4 bases and J by 6 bases, leaving 13 bases between them. CDR3 nucleotides: TGCGCCAGCAGCCCCAGGGCTGGGGCTGAAGCTTTCTTT. Its protein product is CASSPRAGAEAFF.

The rearrangement uses TRBV7-9 and TRBJ1-5; TRBD1 matches 7 bases. V was pared by 1 base and J by 5 bases, with 2 bases of the junction left unmatched. Germline CDR1 and CDR2: SEHNR and FQNEAQ (reference sequence). The CDR3 contains 14 residues. The CDR3 reads CASSLDRGDQPQHF. The CDR3 nucleotides read TGTGCCAGCAGCTTAGACAGGGGCGATCAGCCCCAGCATTTT.

This chain connects TRBV18 to TRBJ1-6; 8 nucleotides align to TRBD1. With V trimmed by 3 bases and J by 4 bases, 2 bases remained unmatched. Germline CDR1 is KGHSH and CDR2 is LQKENI. The CDR3 consists of 15 residues. For the CDR3, the DNA is TGTGCCAGCTCACCGGGACAGGCGTATAATTCACCCCTCCACTTT. Residues: CASSPGQAYNSPLHF.

The chain links TRBV19 to TRBJ2-4; 7 bases are shared with TRBD1. CDR3 size: 17 residues. The germline gives CDR1 LNHDA, CDR2 SQIVND (reference sequence). V lost 3 bases to trimming and J lost 8 bases; unmatched junction nucleotides: 16. In nucleotides, the CDR3 is TGTGCCAGTAGTATCGGTTCGGGGACAGCAACCCGGGACATTCAGTACTTC. This translates into CASSIGSGTATRDIQYF.

As concerns this clone: One end of the junction does not line up with germline, which may come from a read error. V usage is TRBV30 and J usage is TRBJ1-2; TRBD1 is a possible D gene (6 bases). The CDR3 extends over 14 amino acids. Per the germline V gene, CDR1 is GTSNPN and CDR2 is SVGIG (reference sequence). This CDR3 reads CAWRRGQTNFGYTF. The CDR3 region has the DNA TGTGCCTGGAGGAGGGGACAAACCAACTTTGGCTACACCTTC.

The chain recombines TRBV14 with TRBJ1-4; no reliable D call. Trimming pared 5 bases from V and 0 bases from J, leaving 10 bases between. Germline lookup yields CDR1 SGHDN and CDR2 FVKESK. This CDR3 comprises 15 residues. DNA of the CDR3: TGTGCCAGCAGCACCGCCGGTGCAACTAATGAAAAACTGTTTTTT. This translates into CASSTAGATNEKLFF.

V and J are TRBV2 and TRBJ1-2; 9 bases agree with TRBD1. Germline CDR1 reads SNHLY; CDR2 reads FYNNEI. V trimming: 3 bases; J trimming: 5 bases; junction bases outside the gene matches: 4. The CDR3 has 14 amino acids. The CDR3 loop is CASSDSGTGYGYTF. The CDR3 nucleotides read TGTGCCAGCAGTGATTCCGGGACAGGGTATGGCTACACCTTC.

The chain uses TRBV10-2 and TRBJ1-2, with D possibly TRBD1 on 6 matching bases. The ends were cut back, 8 bases at V and 3 bases at J, with 16 bases in the middle. The CDR3 has 14 residues. The germline V gene encodes CDR1 WSHSY and CDR2 SAAADI. CDR3: CASVLGGEDYGYTF. Written as DNA, the CDR3 is TGCGCCAGCGTTTTAGGGGGGGAAGACTATGGCTACACCTTC.